These T cell receptor beta chains were read from a single sample in a study of CD8 T cells in ankylosing spondylitis. From the 5' RACE reads, TCRdb called clonotypes with MiXCR, one entry per CDR3 protein. The data hold 500,000 to 550,000 distinct CDR3 sequences, with 10% to 15% observed a single time. Sample: blood, either unsorted or a sorted T cell fraction (not recorded which). Receptors were obtained from a male donor with ankylosing spondylitis. The CDR3 runs from the conserved cysteine through the conserved F or W. The D gene is left open where the match is weak. Rows give clone size only sometimes, using once, few, many, or a class for an expanded clone.

J gene	D gene	clone size	V gene	CDR3 protein	CDR3 DNA
TRBJ1-2	TRBD1	few	TRBV11-2	CASSPNRLDRSGYTF	TGTGCCAGCAGCCCCAACCGTTTGGACAGGAGTGGCTACACCTTC
TRBJ2-3	TRBD2	few	TRBV20-1	CSALRGAGADTQYF	TGCAGTGCCCTGCGGGGGGCCGGTGCAGATACGCAGTATTTT
TRBJ2-2	.	.	TRBV7-9	CASSSQTGSNTGELFF	TGTGCCAGCAGCTCCCAGACAGGTTCGAACACCGGGGAGCTGTTTTTT
TRBJ1-1	.	.	TRBV28	CASNDGGRAMNTEAFF	TGTGCCAGCAATGACGGGGGGCGAGCGATGAACACTGAAGCTTTCTTT
TRBJ2-3	TRBD2	few	TRBV10-3	CAISDPGTRGDTQYF	TGTGCCATCAGTGACCCCGGGACTAGAGGAGATACGCAGTATTTT
TRBJ2-1	TRBD2	.	TRBV7-9	CASTPWTSGSRDEQFF	TGTGCCAGCACGCCATGGACTAGCGGGAGTAGGGATGAGCAGTTCTTC
TRBJ1-3	.	few	TRBV7-9	CTNSSGNTIYF	TGTACGAACAGCTCTGGAAACACCATATATTTT
TRBJ2-5	.	.	TRBV20-1	CSAMAVRETQYF	TGCAGTGCTATGGCAGTTCGGGAGACCCAGTACTTC
TRBJ1-2	TRBD1	few	TRBV7-9	CASSLPGTAYGYTF	TGTGCCAGCAGCTTGCCCGGGACAGCCTATGGCTACACCTTC
TRBJ2-5	.	.	TRBV12-5	CASGEGISDQETQYF	TGTGCTAGTGGGGAGGGAATATCGGACCAAGAGACCCAGTACTTC
TRBJ1-5	TRBD1	many	TRBV7-9	CASTGQEGNQPQHF	TGTGCCAGCACCGGACAGGAGGGCAATCAGCCCCAGCATTTT
TRBJ2-3	.	few	TRBV5-1	CASGPLGGGGTDTQYF	TGCGCCAGCGGCCCCTTGGGGGGAGGCGGCACAGATACGCAGTATTTT
TRBJ2-3	TRBD1	many	TRBV6-1	CASSVGQGTDTQYF	TGTGCCAGCAGTGTGGGACAGGGTACAGATACGCAGTATTTT
TRBJ2-2	.	.	TRBV29-1	CSVRQNTGELFF	TGCAGCGTAAGACAAAACACCGGGGAGCTGTTTTTT
TRBJ2-1	.	.	TRBV20-1	CSASPEYEQFF	TGCAGTGCTAGTCCTGAATATGAGCAGTTCTTC
TRBJ1-1	.	few	TRBV11-2	CASSLAGTSSTEAFF	TGTGCCAGCAGCTTAGCGGGGACCTCTAGCACTGAAGCTTTCTTT
TRBJ1-5	.	few	TRBV28	CASSSSGEYQPQHF	TGTGCCAGCAGTTCATCAGGGGAATATCAGCCCCAGCATTTT
TRBJ1-5	.	few	TRBV2	CASSDDLGATSNQPQHF	TGTGCCAGCAGTGACGACCTTGGGGCCACTAGCAATCAGCCCCAGCATTTT
TRBJ2-3	.	few	TRBV11-1	CASSSGLLDTQYF	TGTGCCAGCAGCTCCGGACTCTTAGATACGCAGTATTTT
TRBJ1-1	.	few	TRBV29-1	CSPIAADTEAFF	TGCAGCCCCATCGCGGCAGACACTGAAGCTTTCTTT
TRBJ2-3	.	.	TRBV9	CASSVEAGPTDTQYF	TGTGCCAGCAGCGTAGAAGCGGGCCCCACAGATACGCAGTATTTT
TRBJ2-1	TRBD2	few	TRBV10-2	CATIAGAIGNEQFF	TGCGCCACCATAGCGGGAGCCATCGGCAATGAGCAGTTCTTC
TRBJ2-1	.	.	TRBV11-1	CASSPAGPRFAEQFF	TGTGCCAGCAGTCCGGCCGGGCCGAGGTTTGCTGAGCAGTTCTTC
TRBJ1-1	.	.	TRBV14	CASSHGLFPRDTEAFF	TGTGCCAGCAGCCACGGGCTATTTCCGCGGGACACTGAAGCTTTCTTT
TRBJ2-3	.	.	TRBV27	CASSGLLEADTQYF	TGTGCCAGCAGTGGCTTACTAGAAGCCGATACGCAGTATTTT
TRBJ2-3	.	few	TRBV5-1	CASSLPGPQGPSTDTQYF	TGCGCCAGCAGCCTTCCGGGCCCACAGGGCCCTAGCACAGATACGCAGTATTTT
TRBJ2-2	.	few	TRBV28	CASSLLGVEYTGELFF	TGTGCCAGCAGTTTATTGGGCGTAGAGTACACCGGGGAGCTGTTTTTT
TRBJ1-4	TRBD1	.	TRBV12-3/TRBV12-4	CASSATGGNEKLFF	TGTGCCAGCAGTGCTACAGGGGGCAATGAAAAACTGTTTTTT
TRBJ2-2	.	.	TRBV19	CASSMGLLSGELFF	TGTGCCAGTAGTATGGGACTCCTGTCCGGGGAGCTGTTTTTT
TRBJ2-2	.	.	TRBV24-1	CATSALGHGDGELFF	TGTGCCACCAGTGCCCTCGGTCATGGGGACGGGGAGCTGTTTTTT
TRBJ2-2	TRBD2	few	TRBV12-3/TRBV12-4	CASSLSSGSRTGELFF	TGTGCCAGCAGTTTATCTAGCGGGAGTAGGACCGGGGAGCTGTTTTTT
TRBJ1-4	.	.	TRBV5-1	CASSTGTSEKLFF	TGCGCCAGCAGCACCGGGACATCTGAAAAACTGTTTTTT
TRBJ2-5	.	.	TRBV11-2	CASSLPRAHRKETQYF	TGTGCCAGCAGCTTACCAAGGGCCCACAGAAAAGAGACCCAGTACTTC
TRBJ2-2	TRBD2	.	TRBV24-1	CATSDLRTSGTGELFF	TGTGCCACCAGTGATTTGAGGACTAGCGGCACCGGGGAGCTGTTTTTT
TRBJ2-2	TRBD1	few	TRBV4-2	CASSQRGGRQGAAGELFF	TGTGCCAGCAGCCAGAGGGGAGGGAGACAGGGGGCCGCCGGGGAGCTGTTTTTT
TRBJ1-1	TRBD1	few	TRBV27	CASRGNRDREVPFF	TGTGCCAGCAGGGGGAACCGGGACAGGGAGGTTCCTTTCTTT
TRBJ1-6	.	many	TRBV14	CASSQGLGNSPLHF	TGTGCCAGCAGCCAAGGTCTTGGGAATTCACCCCTCCACTTT
TRBJ1-1	.	.	TRBV7-8	CASSSPRLEAFF	TGTGCCAGCAGCTCACCGAGACTTGAAGCTTTCTTT
TRBJ2-1	.	many	TRBV12-3/TRBV12-4	CASSGSYNEQFF	TGTGCCTCTTCCGGGTCCTACAATGAGCAGTTCTTC
TRBJ1-2	TRBD1	.	TRBV3-1	CASSFLPGQGEGYTF	TGTGCCAGCAGCTTTCTCCCCGGACAGGGCGAGGGCTACACCTTC
TRBJ2-1	.	.	TRBV19	CASSSTRLSSYNEQFF	TGTGCCAGTAGTTCGACTCGACTCAGCTCCTACAATGAGCAGTTCTTC
TRBJ1-5	.	few	TRBV19	CASRADLNQPQHF	TGTGCCAGTAGGGCGGACCTAAATCAGCCCCAGCATTTT
TRBJ2-4	.	once	TRBV11-3	CASSPGTSSIQYF	TGTGCCAGCAGCCCCGGGACGTCAAGCATTCAGTACTTC
TRBJ1-2	.	many	TRBV5-1	CASSSSGARYGYTF	TGCGCCAGCAGCTCCTCCGGGGCGCGCTATGGCTACACCTTC
TRBJ2-3	.	.	TRBV6-1	CASSVQTPDTQYF	TGTGCCAGCAGTGTACAGACCCCAGATACGCAGTATTTT
TRBJ1-2	.	.	TRBV5-1	CASSLQGGQAGYTF	TGCGCCAGCAGCTTGCAAGGGGGGCAAGCTGGCTACACCTTC
TRBJ2-5	TRBD1	.	TRBV7-9	CASRDRGNQETQYF	TGTGCCAGCAGGGACAGGGGGAACCAAGAGACCCAGTACTTC